These 4 T cell receptor beta chains share one sample of origin, sequenced in a study of T-cell reconstitution after alpha-beta-depleted transplantation in children. The authors prepared the TCRbeta library with unique molecular identifiers. TCRdb processed the PCR reads anew with MiXCR; each CDR3 protein has one entry. The repertoire holds 600,000 to 800,000 distinct CDR3 sequences, with around 13% as singletons. The source was PBMCs, collected before TCRalphabeta/CD19-depleted stem cell transplant. The receptor set was obtained from a girl aged 2-15 years with congenital amegakaryocytic thrombocytopenia, due to receive a stem cell transplant.

Written as DNA, the CDR3 is TGTGCCAGCAGCTTAGCGGATCCACCGGGACAGGGGGCAATTTTCGTCTGGACCGGGGAGCTGTTTTTT. Translated, it gives CASSLADPPGQGAIFVWTGELFF. J is TRBJ2-2 and V is TRBV7-6; 12 nucleotides align to TRBD1. CDR3 length equals 23 residues. J gave up 5 bases and V 0 bases, and 22 bases lay outside the gene matches. The germline V gene has CDR1 SGHVS and CDR2 FNYEAQ.

This clonotype showed up just a few times. This chain connects TRBV5-5 to TRBJ2-7; D might be TRBD1 (6 bases). The ends were cut back, 3 bases at V and 3 bases at J, with 10 bases in the middle. The CDR3 has 13 amino acids. Per the germline V gene, CDR1 is SGHKS and CDR2 is YYEKEE (reference sequence). Here the CDR3 DNA reads TGTGCCAGCAGCTGGGACAATTACTACGAGCAGTACTTC. This translates into CASSWDNYYEQYF.

The table lists this clonotype with a few counts. The CDR3 region is CSPGTSGVNEQFF. DNA of the CDR3: TGCAGTCCGGGGACTAGCGGAGTCAATGAGCAGTTCTTC. The gene calls are TRBV20-1 and TRBJ2-1; 11 nucleotides agree with TRBD2. From germline, CDR1 is DFQATT and CDR2 SNEGSKA (reference sequence). The CDR3 extends over 13 amino acids. Trimming at V came to 8 bases and at J to 6 bases, leaving 6 bases not matched to a gene.

This clonotype was seen more than once but under ten times. This chain uses TRBV12-3 or TRBV12-4 with TRBJ1-4, with D maybe TRBD1 (6 bases). The CDR3 covers 13 residues. The ends were cut back, 3 bases at V and 8 bases at J, with 10 bases in the middle. CDR3 protein: CASSFGQSEKLFF. CDR3 bases: TGTGCCAGCAGTTTCGGACAGTCCGAAAAACTGTTTTTT.